The 29 T cell receptor beta chains reported below all come from one sample, sequenced in a study of T cell responses to AZD1222 COVID-19 vaccine. Here immunoSEQ multiplex PCR was the method, and the copy in TCRdb shows in-frame clones only, minus some. The table lists about 130,000 clones, approximately 88% of them singletons. The specimen comprised peripheral blood, sampled 28 days after the second AZD1222 dose. The receptors were sampled from an adult who received the AZD1222 COVID-19 vaccine.

This chain links TRBV4-1 with TRBJ2-7; 10 nucleotides line up with TRBD1. Trimming at V came to 6 bases and at J to 2 bases, leaving 10 bases not matched to a gene. The germline gives CDR1 MGHRA, CDR2 YSYEKL. This CDR3 is built from 16 residues. CDR3 region: CASRNRDRGFPYEQYF. In nucleotides, the CDR3 is TGCGCCAGCAGAAACCGGGACAGGGGCTTCCCCTACGAGCAGTACTTC.

The chain recombines TRBV9 with TRBJ1-3; D might be TRBD1 (5 bases). Trimming removed 0 bases at V and 7 bases at J, with 11 bases between. CDR1 and CDR2 (germline): SGDLS, YYNGEE. The CDR3 sequence is 14 residues long. The CDR3 sequence: CASSVEAGSNTIYF. CDR3 sequence (DNA): TGTGCCAGCAGCGTAGAAGCAGGGTCGAACACCATATATTTT.

The chain uses TRBV29-1 and TRBJ2-7; D perhaps matches TRBD1 (6 bases). V gave up 4 bases and J gave up 2 bases, with 9 bases separating them. Germline V gene sequence: CDR1 SQVTM, CDR2 ANQGSEA. The length of the CDR3 is 12 residues. The CDR3 coding sequence is TGCAGCGTTGGGGGGCGGGCCTACGAGCAGTACTTC. Its protein is CSVGGRAYEQYF.

This clone was counted once. This rearrangement joins TRBV6-6 to TRBJ2-1, with no clear D. V lost 7 bases and J 6 bases, leaving 19 bases between the germline ends. From germline, CDR1 is MNHNY and CDR2 SVGAGI (reference sequence). The CDR3 sequence is 15 residues long. The CDR3 sequence: CASTTALIKINEQFF. The DNA for the CDR3 is TGTGCCAGCACAACGGCCCTCATAAAGATCAATGAGCAGTTCTTC.

This clone was recorded a few times. The gene calls are TRBV6-5 and TRBJ2-7, with D maybe TRBD2 (5 bases). Trimming pared 7 bases from V and 4 bases from J, leaving 20 bases between. This CDR3 spans 15 amino acids. CDR1 MNHEY and CDR2 SVGAGI come from the germline V gene. The CDR3 DNA sequence: TGTGCCAGCACCCACACCGGCCGGGGTCTGTACGAGCAGTACTTC. Translating it yields CASTHTGRGLYEQYF.

The chain joins TRBV18 to TRBJ1-3, with no clear D. CDR3 length: 15 amino acids. CDR1 KGHSH and CDR2 LQKENI come from the germline V gene. V lost 6 bases to trimming and J lost 0 bases, with 12 bases between them. In DNA form, the CDR3 reads TGTGCCAGCTCCCTCCTGGCCGACTCTGGAAACACCATATATTTT. Its translation: CASSLLADSGNTIYF.

The chain uses TRBV7-6 and TRBJ2-5, with TRBD2 matching 7 bases. CDR1 and CDR2 from the germline V gene are SGHVS and FNYEAQ. The V gene end was trimmed by 0 bases and the J gene end by 5 bases; junction bases not matched to a gene: 6. The CDR3 runs to 15 residues. The CDR3 reads CASSLAGGLGETQYF. The CDR3 DNA sequence: TGTGCCAGCAGCTTAGCGGGAGGGTTGGGGGAGACCCAGTACTTC.

The V gene is TRBV23-1, the J gene TRBJ1-5, with D possibly TRBD1 on 5 matching bases. TRBV23-1 falls under the ORF class, with uncertain function. Trimming left V 9 bases short and J 7 bases short, with 19 bases between. The CDR3 covers 14 residues. In nucleotides, the CDR3 is TGCGCCAGTACCCTGGCAGGGAAAGACCAGCCCCAGCATTTT. This encodes CASTLAGKDQPQHF.

V gene TRBV3-1 (or the pseudogene TRBV3-2) combines with J gene TRBJ2-5; tentatively, D is TRBD1 or TRBD2 (5 bases each). CDR3 size: 16 residues. Per the germline V gene, CDR1 is LGHDT and CDR2 is YNNKEL (reference sequence). Trimming pared 4 bases from V and 1 base from J, leaving 16 bases between. CDR3 DNA: TGTGCCAGCAGCCCTACTAGGGGAACTGGCCAAGAGACCCAGTACTTC. Protein sequence: CASSPTRGTGQETQYF.

The genes are TRBV18 and TRBJ2-1; tentatively, D is TRBD2 (6 bases). V was pared by 2 bases and J by 9 bases, with 20 bases between. Germline lookup yields CDR1 KGHSH and CDR2 LQKENI. The CDR3 runs 16 residues. CDR3 sequence reads: CASSPGGISVVGEQFF. The CDR3 DNA reads as TGTGCCAGCTCACCAGGGGGGATCAGCGTCGTGGGTGAGCAGTTCTTC. The full variable domain, its missing parts supplied by reference TRBV18 and TRBJ2-1, is NAGVMQNPRHLVRRRGQEARLRCSPMKGHSHVYWYRQLPEEGLKFMVYLQKENIIDESGMPKERFSAEFPKEGPSILRIQQVVRGDSAAYFCASSPGGISVVGEQFFGPGTRLTVL.

V and J are TRBV23-1 and TRBJ2-7, with D unresolved. TRBV23-1 carries the ORF label, with uncertain function. CDR3 length: 14 amino acids. V lost 1 base and J lost 4, with 11 bases in between. The CDR3 spells CASSQFGGKYEQYF. DNA of the CDR3: TGCGCCAGCAGTCAATTCGGTGGAAAGTACGAGCAGTACTTC.

The chain recombines TRBV29-1 with TRBJ2-1, with unresolved D. The length of the CDR3 is 12 residues. V dropped 1 base and J dropped 7 bases, with 8 bases sitting between them. Looked up from germline, CDR1 is SQVTM and CDR2 is ANQGSEA. CDR3 sequence: CSVEGARNEQFF. The CDR3 DNA reads TGCAGCGTTGAAGGTGCGAGGAATGAGCAGTTCTTC.

The V call is TRBV18, the J call TRBJ2-2; 7 nucleotides align to TRBD2. The CDR3 is 17 amino acids. Germline CDR1 KGHSH, CDR2 LQKENI. Trimming took 0 bases from V and 1 from J; bases not matched to a gene: 5. CDR3 in DNA: TGTGCCAGCTCACCACCGTGGGCTAGCGGGAACACCGGGGAGCTGTTTTTT. It encodes CASSPPWASGNTGELFF.

The V and J genes are TRBV24-1 and TRBJ1-2, with D possibly TRBD1 on 6 matching bases. CDR1 is KGHDR, CDR2 SFDVKD, per germline. This CDR3 has 15 amino acids. V dropped 2 bases and J dropped 7 bases, with 16 bases sitting between them. The CDR3 coding sequence is TGTGCCACCAGTGATTCGCGACAGGCGGGACTTGGCTACACCTTC. Amino acids: CATSDSRQAGLGYTF.

The chain combines TRBV5-1 with TRBJ2-5; a weak D match, TRBD1 (6 bases). The V gene's germline CDR1 is SGHRS and CDR2 YFSETQ. CDR3 length equals 15 residues. V was clipped by 0 bases and J by 1 base, with 10 bases between them. The CDR3 DNA reads as TGCGCCAGCAGCTTGGCCACAGGGAGCCAAGAGACCCAGTACTTC. Translated: CASSLATGSQETQYF. Together with reference TRBV5-1 and TRBJ2-5, the CDR3 gives the full variable domain: KAGVTQTPRYLIKTRGQQVTLSCSPISGHRSVSWYQQTPGQGLQFLFEYFSETQRNKGNFPGRFSGRQFSNSRSEMNVSTLELGDSALYLCASSLATGSQETQYFGPGTRLLVL.

V usage is TRBV27 and J usage is TRBJ1-6; 8 bases agree with TRBD1. In germline, CDR1 is MNHEY, CDR2 SMNVEV (reference sequence). The CDR3 is 15 residues long. V was pared by 5 bases and J by 11 bases, with 11 bases of the junction left unmatched. The CDR3 DNA sequence: TGTGCCAGCAGTACCGCAGGACAGGGTGTAACACCCCTCCACTTT. This translates into CASSTAGQGVTPLHF.

The chain joins TRBV5-4 to TRBJ1-4; 7 positions match TRBD1. CDR3 length: 16 residues. Unmatched junction bases numbered 2, after V lost 0 bases and J lost 0 bases. Germline lookup yields CDR1 SGHNT and CDR2 YYREEE (reference sequence). CDR3 sequence (DNA): TGTGCCAGCAGCTTGGATCAGGGGGCAACTAATGAAAAACTGTTTTTT. It encodes CASSLDQGATNEKLFF.

The chain uses TRBV2 and TRBJ1-1, with 7 bases identical to TRBD1. Looked up from germline, CDR1 is SNHLY and CDR2 is FYNNEI. The CDR3 totals 12 residues. V trimming: 7 bases; J trimming: 1 base; junction bases outside the gene matches: 0. Written as DNA, the CDR3 is TGTGCCAGCAAGGGGGCGAACACTGAAGCTTTCTTT. Amino acid sequence: CASKGANTEAFF.

This CDR3 is CASSFQGASGNTIYF. CDR3 sequence (DNA): TGTGCCAGCAGCTTCCAGGGGGCTTCTGGAAACACCATATATTTT. The gene calls are TRBV7-2 and TRBJ1-3; 8 positions match TRBD1. CDR1 and CDR2 from the germline V gene are SGHTA and FQGNSA. The ends lost 3 bases at V and 1 base at J; junction bases unmatched: 2. This CDR3 region has 15 residues.

The chain employs TRBV28 and TRBJ2-7, with 9 bases lining up with TRBD1. Germline CDR1 and CDR2: MDHEN and SYDVKM. This CDR3 region has 15 residues. The ends lost 3 bases at V and 7 bases at J; junction bases unmatched: 10. This CDR3 reads CASSFAGQGYGEQYF. CDR3 sequence (DNA): TGTGCCAGCAGTTTTGCCGGACAGGGGTATGGGGAGCAGTACTTC.

The V gene is TRBV6-2 or TRBV6-3, the J gene TRBJ1-4; the match to TRBD1 covers 10 bases. The CDR3 has 15 residues. With V trimmed by 5 bases and J by 7 bases, 7 bases remained unmatched. CDR1 and CDR2 from the germline V gene are MNHEY and SVGEGT. This chain's CDR3 is CASSTGQGRPEKLFF. DNA of the CDR3: TGTGCCAGCAGTACGGGACAGGGGCGTCCTGAAAAACTGTTTTTT.

There are a few counts of this clone. V usage is TRBV2 and J usage is TRBJ2-7, with 7 bases identical to TRBD1. This CDR3 contains 14 residues. From germline, CDR1 is SNHLY and CDR2 FYNNEI. The V segment lost 6 bases and the J segment 0 bases; nucleotides outside the gene matches: 5. CDR3 in DNA: TGTGCCAGCAGGAGGGCAGGGGGCTCCTACGAGCAGTACTTC. It yields the protein CASRRAGGSYEQYF.

The gene calls are TRBV5-1 and TRBJ1-6, with D possibly TRBD1 on 5 matching bases. The germline V gene has CDR1 SGHRS and CDR2 YFSETQ. This CDR3 has 12 residues. The germline V and J ends were trimmed by 7 bases and 10 bases, with 12 bases remaining between them. CDR3 sequence (DNA): TGCGCCAGCTCCTCGGGGGAATCACCCCTCCACTTT. This translates into CASSSGESPLHF.

The rearrangement joins TRBV3-1 (or the pseudogene TRBV3-2) to TRBJ2-5, with D perhaps given as TRBD1 or TRBD2 (6 bases each). V lost 4 bases and J lost 4, with 13 bases in between. The CDR3 sequence is 14 residues long. CDR1 is LGHDT and CDR2 is YNNKEL in the germline V gene (reference sequence). The CDR3 bases are TGTGCCAGCAGCCGGGACACCGGGAGAGAGACCCAGTACTTC. Protein product: CASSRDTGRETQYF.

The V gene is TRBV10-3, the J gene TRBJ2-3; no clear D. The V end lost 4 bases, the J end lost 6 bases, and 11 bases lay between the germline ends. Germline CDR1 ENHRY, CDR2 SYGVKD. CDR3 length: 13 amino acids. CDR3: CAISGPQADTQYF. The CDR3 DNA reads as TGTGCCATCAGTGGTCCCCAGGCGGATACGCAGTATTTT.

The CDR3 sequence: CASSQATNEKLFF. The CDR3 region has the DNA TGTGCCAGCAGTCAGGCAACTAATGAAAAACTGTTTTTT. V gene TRBV6-5 combines with J gene TRBJ1-4, with D hard to call. Trimming stripped 5 bases from V and 0 bases from J, with 4 bases between. Germline CDR1 and CDR2: MNHEY and SVGAGI. The CDR3 has 13 amino acids.

The rearrangement links TRBV6-5 to TRBJ1-1; D not resolved. The CDR3 length is 12 residues. Per the germline V gene, CDR1 is MNHEY and CDR2 is SVGAGI. Deletions cut 0 bases from V and 7 bases from J, with 6 bases between. CDR3 DNA sequence: TGTGCCAGCAGTTACTCACCCGGTGAAGCTTTCTTT. Translation: CASSYSPGEAFF.

J is TRBJ1-4 and V is TRBV7-2; a possible D gene is TRBD1 (5 bases). The CDR3 is 15 residues long. Trimming removed 5 bases from V and 8 bases from J, with 18 bases in between. CDR1 is SGHTA and CDR2 is FQGNSA in the germline V gene. The DNA of the CDR3 is TGTGCCAGCAGCCCCCGTAAGGGGAGGTGGGAAAAACTGTTTTTT. Amino acids: CASSPRKGRWEKLFF.

This chain connects TRBV29-1 to TRBJ1-4; TRBD1 matches at 10 bases. Germline CDR1 and CDR2: SQVTM and ANQGSEA. The trim removed 6 bases at V and 6 bases at J, leaving 4 bases unmatched. There are 13 residues in the CDR3. The CDR3 DNA sequence: TGCAGCGTAGGGACAGGGGTGGATGAAAAACTGTTTTTT. It codes for CSVGTGVDEKLFF.